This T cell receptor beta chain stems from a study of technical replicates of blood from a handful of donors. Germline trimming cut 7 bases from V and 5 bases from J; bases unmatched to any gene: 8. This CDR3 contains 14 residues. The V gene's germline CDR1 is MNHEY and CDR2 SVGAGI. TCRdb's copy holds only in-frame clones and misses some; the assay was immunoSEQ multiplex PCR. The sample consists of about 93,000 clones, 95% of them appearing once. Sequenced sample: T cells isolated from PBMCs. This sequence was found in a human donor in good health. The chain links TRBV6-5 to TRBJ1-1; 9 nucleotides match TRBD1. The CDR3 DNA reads TGTGCCAGCACCCCCCCGACAGGGGGAACTGAAGCTTTCTTT. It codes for CASTPPTGGTEAFF.